A single T cell receptor (beta chain) is shown here with its context. Together with a sample-barcoded 5' primer, a J-beta primer mix was included in a second PCR lasting roughly 6 to 12 cycles. Each cDNA molecule, via a template-switch adaptor with 12 random nucleotides, was tagged. TCRdb recomputed calls from the 5' RACE reads with MiXCR, one row per CDR3 protein. Of 1 million or so distinct CDR3 sequences in the sample, under 30% are singletons; the top ten hold around 0.75%. This sample was included in a study of blood T cells in healthy people across ages. Isolating PBMCs gave at least 6 million of these cells per sample. Between the trimmed V and J ends, which lost 9 bases and 5 bases, there was a span of 19 bases. The CDR3 is 14 amino acids. Per the germline V gene, CDR1 is LNHDA and CDR2 is SQIVND (reference sequence). These data were also reused for a study on T cells of mothers and their children. This second study says: Unrelated pairs and related pairs have their TCR recombination output shaped similarly by thymic selection. The study found slightly higher but non-significant overlap in related versus unrelated mother-child pairs.

V is TRBV19 and J is TRBJ1-2; D ambiguous. This receptor was obtained from a girl aged 2 to 10 in good health. What was sequenced was blood. CDR3 region: CASQMRGLGYGYTF. CDR3 sequence (DNA): TGTGCCAGCCAAATGAGAGGGCTGGGATATGGCTACACCTTC.